The clone carrying this T cell receptor beta chain was picked up one time. Per the germline V gene, CDR1 is MDHEN and CDR2 is SYDVKM. V shed 1 base, J shed 5 bases, and the junction held 6 bases outside the gene matches. CDR3 length: 15 residues. The data originate from a study of cytomegalovirus exposure and HLA in healthy donors. 13 Jbeta primers and 60 Vbeta primers were used for the PCR. TCRdb's copy holds only in-frame clones and misses some; the assay was immunoSEQ multiplex PCR. There are over 150,000 clones in the sample; roughly 79% occur only once, and 2.9% lies in the top ten. This clonotype was sampled from a male donor in good health and CMV-seronegative. The sample comprised PBMCs. The chain has TRBV28 and TRBJ1-2, with 8 bases lining up with TRBD1. The CDR3 DNA reads as TGTGCCAGCAGTTTATTGGACAGGGTGGGATATGGCTACACCTTC. This encodes CASSLLDRVGYGYTF.